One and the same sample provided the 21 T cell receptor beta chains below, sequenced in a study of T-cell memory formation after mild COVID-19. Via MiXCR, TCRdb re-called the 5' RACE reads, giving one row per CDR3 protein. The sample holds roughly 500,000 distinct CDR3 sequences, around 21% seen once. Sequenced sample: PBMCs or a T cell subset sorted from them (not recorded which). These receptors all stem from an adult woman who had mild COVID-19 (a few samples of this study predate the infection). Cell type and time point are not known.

The CDR3, as DNA: TGTGCCAGCACTCCAAGGGCAGCCGTCTCAGATACGCAGTATTTT. Translated, it gives CASTPRAAVSDTQYF. The V and J genes are TRBV7-9 and TRBJ2-3; D is unclear. The germline CDR1 and CDR2 sequences are SEHNR and FQNEAQ (reference sequence). The CDR3 has 15 residues. Trimming took 7 bases from V and 4 from J, leaving 18 bases between them.

The chain's CDR3 is CASSLAGAVGELFF. The CDR3, as DNA: TGTGCCAGCAGTTTGGCAGGGGCGGTCGGGGAGCTGTTTTTT. V gene TRBV6-5 combines with J gene TRBJ2-2; D may be TRBD1 (6 bases). V was pared by 4 bases and J by 7 bases, with 13 bases between. From germline, CDR1 is MNHEY and CDR2 SVGAGI. This CDR3 is 14 amino acids long.

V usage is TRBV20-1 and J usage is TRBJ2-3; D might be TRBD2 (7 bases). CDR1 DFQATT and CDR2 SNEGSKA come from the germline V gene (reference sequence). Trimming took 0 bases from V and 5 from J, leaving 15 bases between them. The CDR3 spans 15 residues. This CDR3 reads CSARDRGRALDTQYF. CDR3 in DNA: TGCAGTGCTAGAGATAGGGGGAGGGCCCTAGATACGCAGTATTTT.

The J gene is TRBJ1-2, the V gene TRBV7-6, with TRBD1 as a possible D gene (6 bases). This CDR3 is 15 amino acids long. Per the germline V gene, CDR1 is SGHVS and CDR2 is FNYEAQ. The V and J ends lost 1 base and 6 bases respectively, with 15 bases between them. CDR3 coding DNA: TGTGCCAGCAGCTTAGGATCCGCAGGGGAGGATGGCTACACCTTC. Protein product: CASSLGSAGEDGYTF.

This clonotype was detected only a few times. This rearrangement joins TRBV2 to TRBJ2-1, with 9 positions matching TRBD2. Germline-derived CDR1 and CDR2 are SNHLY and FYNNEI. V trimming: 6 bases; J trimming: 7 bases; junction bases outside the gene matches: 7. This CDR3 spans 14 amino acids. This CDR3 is CASRRLAERNEQFF. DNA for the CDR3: TGTGCCAGCAGACGACTAGCGGAGCGGAATGAGCAGTTCTTC.

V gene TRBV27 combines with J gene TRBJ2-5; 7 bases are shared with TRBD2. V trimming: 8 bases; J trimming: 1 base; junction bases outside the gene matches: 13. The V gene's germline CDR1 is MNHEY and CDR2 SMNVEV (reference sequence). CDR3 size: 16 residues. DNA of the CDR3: TGTGCCAGCGGAGAGGTGGCGGGAGCTCCCCAAGAGACCCAGTACTTC. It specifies CASGEVAGAPQETQYF.

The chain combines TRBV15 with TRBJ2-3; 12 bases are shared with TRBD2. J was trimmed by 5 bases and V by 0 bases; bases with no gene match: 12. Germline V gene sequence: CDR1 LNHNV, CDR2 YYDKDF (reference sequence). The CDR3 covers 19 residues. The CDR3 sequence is CATSRDRASGRVAEDTQYF. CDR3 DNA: TGTGCCACCAGCAGAGATCGTGCTAGCGGGAGGGTCGCGGAAGATACGCAGTATTTT.

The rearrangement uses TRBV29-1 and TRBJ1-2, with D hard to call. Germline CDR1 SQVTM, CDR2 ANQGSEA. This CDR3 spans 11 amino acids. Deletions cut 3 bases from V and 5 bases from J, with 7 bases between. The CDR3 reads CSVETLYGYTF. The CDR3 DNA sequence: TGCAGCGTTGAGACCTTATATGGCTACACCTTC.

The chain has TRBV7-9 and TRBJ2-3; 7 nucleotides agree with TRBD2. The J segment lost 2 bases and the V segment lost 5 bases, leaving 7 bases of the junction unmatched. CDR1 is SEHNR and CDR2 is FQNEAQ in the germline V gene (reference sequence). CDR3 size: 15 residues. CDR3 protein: CASSPSGGNTDTQYF. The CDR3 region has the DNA TGTGCCAGCAGCCCCTCGGGGGGTAACACAGATACGCAGTATTTT.

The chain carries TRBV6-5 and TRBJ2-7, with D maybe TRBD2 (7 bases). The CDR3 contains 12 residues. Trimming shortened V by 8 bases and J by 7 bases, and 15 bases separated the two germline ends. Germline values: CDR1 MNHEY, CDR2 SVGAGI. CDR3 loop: CASWTGGREQYF. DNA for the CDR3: TGTGCCAGCTGGACGGGGGGCCGGGAGCAGTACTTC.

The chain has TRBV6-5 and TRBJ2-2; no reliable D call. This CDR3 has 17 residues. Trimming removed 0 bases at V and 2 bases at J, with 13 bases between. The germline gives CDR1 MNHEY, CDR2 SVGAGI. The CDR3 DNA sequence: TGTGCCAGCAGTTACTCGATTAGTCCTACCAACACCGGGGAGCTGTTTTTT. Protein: CASSYSISPTNTGELFF.

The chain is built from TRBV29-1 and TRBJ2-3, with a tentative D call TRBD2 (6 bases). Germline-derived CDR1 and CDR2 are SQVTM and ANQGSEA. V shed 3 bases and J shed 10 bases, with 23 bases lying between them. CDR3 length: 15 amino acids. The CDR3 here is CSVEGTGFLLTAQYF. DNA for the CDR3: TGCAGCGTTGAGGGGACTGGATTTTTACTCACGGCGCAGTATTTT.

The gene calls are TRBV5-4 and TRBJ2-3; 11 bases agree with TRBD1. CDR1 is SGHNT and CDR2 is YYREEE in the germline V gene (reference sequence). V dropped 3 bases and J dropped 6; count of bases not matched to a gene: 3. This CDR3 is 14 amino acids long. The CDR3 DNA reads TGTGCCAGCAGCTGGACAGGGGGCTTGGATACGCAGTATTTT. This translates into CASSWTGGLDTQYF.

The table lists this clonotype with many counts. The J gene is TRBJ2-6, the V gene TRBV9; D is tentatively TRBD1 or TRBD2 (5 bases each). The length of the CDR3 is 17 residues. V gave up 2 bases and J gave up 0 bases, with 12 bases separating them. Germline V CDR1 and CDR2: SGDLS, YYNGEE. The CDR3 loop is CASSVRGTVSGANVLTF. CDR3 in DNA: TGTGCCAGCAGCGTGAGGGGAACGGTCTCTGGGGCCAACGTCCTGACTTTC.

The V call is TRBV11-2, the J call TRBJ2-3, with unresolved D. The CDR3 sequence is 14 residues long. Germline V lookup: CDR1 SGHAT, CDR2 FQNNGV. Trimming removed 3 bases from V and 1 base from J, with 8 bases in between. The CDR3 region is CASSFYYGTDTQYF. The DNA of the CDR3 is TGTGCCAGCAGCTTTTATTACGGCACAGATACGCAGTATTTT.

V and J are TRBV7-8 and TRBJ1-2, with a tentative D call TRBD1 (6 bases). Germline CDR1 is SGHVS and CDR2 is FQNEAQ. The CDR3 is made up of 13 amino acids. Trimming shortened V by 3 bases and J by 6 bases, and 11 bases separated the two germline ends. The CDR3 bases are TGTGCCAGCAGCTTCCGGGGGGCGAATGGCTACACCTTC. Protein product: CASSFRGANGYTF.

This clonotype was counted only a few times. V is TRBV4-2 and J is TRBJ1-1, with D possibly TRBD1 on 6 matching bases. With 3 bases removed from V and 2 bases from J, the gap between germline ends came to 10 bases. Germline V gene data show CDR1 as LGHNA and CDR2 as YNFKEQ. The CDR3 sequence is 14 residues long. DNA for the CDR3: TGTGCCAGCAGCCAGGGCAGGGGCAACACTGAAGCTTTCTTT. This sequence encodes CASSQGRGNTEAFF.

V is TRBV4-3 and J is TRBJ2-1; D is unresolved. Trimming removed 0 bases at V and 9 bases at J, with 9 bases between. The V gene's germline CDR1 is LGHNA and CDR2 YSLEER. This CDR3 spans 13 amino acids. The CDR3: CASSQDSLFEQFF. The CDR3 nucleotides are TGCGCCAGCAGCCAAGATAGCCTGTTTGAGCAGTTCTTC.

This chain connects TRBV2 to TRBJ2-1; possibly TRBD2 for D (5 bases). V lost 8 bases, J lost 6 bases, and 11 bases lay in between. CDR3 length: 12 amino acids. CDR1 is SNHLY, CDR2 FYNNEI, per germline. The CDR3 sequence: CASVLGLNEQFF. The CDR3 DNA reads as TGTGCCAGCGTCCTAGGACTCAATGAGCAGTTCTTC.

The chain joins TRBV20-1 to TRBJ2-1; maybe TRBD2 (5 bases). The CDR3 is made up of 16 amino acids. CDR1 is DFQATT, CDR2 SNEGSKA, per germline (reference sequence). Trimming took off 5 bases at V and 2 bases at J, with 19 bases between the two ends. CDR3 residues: CSASHAPGVTYNEQFF. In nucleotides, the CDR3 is TGCAGTGCTTCTCATGCCCCCGGGGTAACCTACAATGAGCAGTTCTTC.

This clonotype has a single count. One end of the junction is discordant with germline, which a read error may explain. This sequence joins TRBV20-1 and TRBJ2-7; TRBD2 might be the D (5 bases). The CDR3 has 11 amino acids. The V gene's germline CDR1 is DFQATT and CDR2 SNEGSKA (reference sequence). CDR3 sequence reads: CSDRGKDEQYF. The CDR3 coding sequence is TGCAGTGATAGAGGGAAGGACGAGCAGTACTTC.